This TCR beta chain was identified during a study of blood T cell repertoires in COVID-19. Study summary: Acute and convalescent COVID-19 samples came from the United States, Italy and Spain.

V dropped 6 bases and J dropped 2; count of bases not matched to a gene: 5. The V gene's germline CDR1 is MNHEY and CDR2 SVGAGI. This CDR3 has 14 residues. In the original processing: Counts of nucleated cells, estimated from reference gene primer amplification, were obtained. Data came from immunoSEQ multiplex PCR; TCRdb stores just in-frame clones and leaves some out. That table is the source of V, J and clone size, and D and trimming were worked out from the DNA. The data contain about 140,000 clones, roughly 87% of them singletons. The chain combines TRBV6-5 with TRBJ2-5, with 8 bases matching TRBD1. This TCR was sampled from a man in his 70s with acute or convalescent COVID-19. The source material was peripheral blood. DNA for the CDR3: TGTGCCAGCAGGCTGGGACAGGCACAAGAGACCCAGTACTTC. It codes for CASRLGQAQETQYF.